Sequencing of this TCR beta chain was carried out in a study of blood T cell repertoires in COVID-19. Data came from immunoSEQ multiplex PCR; TCRdb stores just in-frame clones and leaves some out. Here the sample spans 30,000 to 40,000 clones, about 85% being singletons. Germline V gene data show CDR1 as MNHEY and CDR2 as SVGEGT. V was clipped by 2 bases and J by 2 bases, with 10 bases between them. CDR3 length: 16 residues. The chain is built from TRBV6-2 or TRBV6-3 and TRBJ2-6; D is possibly TRBD1 (5 bases). The sequence was obtained from a man in his fifties with active or convalescent COVID-19. Material for sequencing was peripheral blood. The CDR3 DNA reads as TGTGCCAGCAGTTACAGGGGCACCCCTGGGGCCAACGTCCTGACTTTC. Translation gives CASSYRGTPGANVLTF.